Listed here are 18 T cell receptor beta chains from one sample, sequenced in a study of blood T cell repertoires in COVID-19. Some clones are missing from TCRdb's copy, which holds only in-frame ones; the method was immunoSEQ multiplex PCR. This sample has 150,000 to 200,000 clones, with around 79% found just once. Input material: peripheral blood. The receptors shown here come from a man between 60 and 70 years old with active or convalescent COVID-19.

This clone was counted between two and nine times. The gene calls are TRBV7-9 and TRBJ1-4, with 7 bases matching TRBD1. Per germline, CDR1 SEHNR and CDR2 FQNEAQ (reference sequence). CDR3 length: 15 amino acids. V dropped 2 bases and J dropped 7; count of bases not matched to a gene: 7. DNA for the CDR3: TGTGCCAGCAGCTTACCAGAGACAGGGACTGAAAAACTGTTTTTT. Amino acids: CASSLPETGTEKLFF.

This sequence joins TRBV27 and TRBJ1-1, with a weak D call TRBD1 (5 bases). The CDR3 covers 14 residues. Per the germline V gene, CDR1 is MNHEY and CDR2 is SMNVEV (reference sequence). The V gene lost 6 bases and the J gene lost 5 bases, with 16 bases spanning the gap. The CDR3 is CASSLGRGWTEAFF. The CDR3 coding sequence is TGTGCCAGCAGCCTGGGGAGGGGATGGACTGAAGCTTTCTTT.

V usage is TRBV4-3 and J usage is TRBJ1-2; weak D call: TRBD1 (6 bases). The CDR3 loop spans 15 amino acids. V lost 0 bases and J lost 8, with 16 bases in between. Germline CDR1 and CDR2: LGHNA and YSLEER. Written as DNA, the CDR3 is TGCGCCAGCAGCCAAGATACGGGACCAGGGGTAGGCTACACCTTC. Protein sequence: CASSQDTGPGVGYTF.

CDR3 coding DNA: TGTGCCAGCAGCCAGGGGGGTTGGTCCTACAATGAGCAGTTCTTC. Translated, it gives CASSQGGWSYNEQFF. The rearrangement links TRBV6-5 to TRBJ2-1; D might be TRBD1 (7 bases). This CDR3 has 15 amino acids. Germline V lookup: CDR1 MNHEY, CDR2 SVGAGI. The V and J ends lost 6 bases and 1 base respectively, with 13 bases between them.

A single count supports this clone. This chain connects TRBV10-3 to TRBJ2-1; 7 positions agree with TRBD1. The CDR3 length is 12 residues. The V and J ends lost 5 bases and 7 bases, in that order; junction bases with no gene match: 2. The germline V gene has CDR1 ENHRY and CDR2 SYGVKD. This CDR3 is CAISTGDNEQFF. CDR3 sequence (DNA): TGTGCCATCAGTACAGGGGATAATGAGCAGTTCTTC.

For the CDR3, the DNA is TGTGCCAGCAGCTTAGACAACAGGGGAACTGAAGCTTTCTTT. It translates to CASSLDNRGTEAFF. The chain couples TRBV11-2 to TRBJ1-1; 7 nucleotides match TRBD1. V dropped 0 bases and J dropped 5; count of bases not matched to a gene: 3. The germline V gene has CDR1 SGHAT and CDR2 FQNNGV. The CDR3 sequence is 14 residues long.

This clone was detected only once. The CDR3 is CASSQRDSRYEQYF. As DNA, the CDR3 is TGTGCCAGCAGTCAACGGGACAGCCGATACGAGCAGTACTTC. The genes are TRBV28 and TRBJ2-7; TRBD1 matches 7 bases. Trimming cost V 5 bases and J 4 bases; bases outside gene matches: 8. Germline V lookup: CDR1 MDHEN, CDR2 SYDVKM. CDR3 size: 14 residues. The entire variable domain, with the rest obtained from reference TRBV28 and TRBJ2-7, is as follows: DVKVTQSSRYLVKRTGEKVFLECVQDMDHENMFWYRQDPGLGLRLIYFSYDVKMKEKGDIPEGYSVSREKKERFSLILESASTNQTSMYLCASSQRDSRYEQYFGPGTRLTVT.

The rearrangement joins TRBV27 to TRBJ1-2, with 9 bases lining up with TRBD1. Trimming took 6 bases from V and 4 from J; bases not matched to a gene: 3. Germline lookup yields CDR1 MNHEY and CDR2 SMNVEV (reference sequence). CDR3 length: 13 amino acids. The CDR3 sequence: CASRGQGTYGYTF. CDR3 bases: TGTGCCAGCAGGGGACAGGGAACCTATGGCTACACCTTC.

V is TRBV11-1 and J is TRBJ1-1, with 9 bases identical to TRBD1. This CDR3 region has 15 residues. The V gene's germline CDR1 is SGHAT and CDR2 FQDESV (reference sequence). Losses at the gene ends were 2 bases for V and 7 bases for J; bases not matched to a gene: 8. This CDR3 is CASSLRLDRGIEAFF. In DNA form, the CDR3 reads TGTGCCAGCAGCTTACGGTTGGACAGGGGAATTGAAGCTTTCTTT.

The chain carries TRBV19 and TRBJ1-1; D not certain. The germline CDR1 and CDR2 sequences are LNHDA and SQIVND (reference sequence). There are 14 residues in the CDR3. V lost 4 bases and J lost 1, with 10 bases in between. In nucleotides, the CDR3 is TGTGCCAGTAGTAGGTGGGGAGCGAACACTGAAGCTTTCTTT. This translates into CASSRWGANTEAFF.

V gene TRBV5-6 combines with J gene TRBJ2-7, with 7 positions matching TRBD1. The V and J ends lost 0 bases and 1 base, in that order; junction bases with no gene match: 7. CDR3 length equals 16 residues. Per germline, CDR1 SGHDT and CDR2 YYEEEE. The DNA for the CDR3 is TGTGCCAGCAGCTTGGTGACAGGGTTTATATCCTACGAGCAGTACTTC. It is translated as CASSLVTGFISYEQYF.

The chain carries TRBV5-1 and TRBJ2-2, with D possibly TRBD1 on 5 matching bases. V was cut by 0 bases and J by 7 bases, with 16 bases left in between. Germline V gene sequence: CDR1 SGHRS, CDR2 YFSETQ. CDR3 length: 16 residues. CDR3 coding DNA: TGCGCCAGCAGCTTGGGACAGCCCAGTTTTGGCGGGGAGCTGTTTTTT. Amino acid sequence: CASSLGQPSFGGELFF.

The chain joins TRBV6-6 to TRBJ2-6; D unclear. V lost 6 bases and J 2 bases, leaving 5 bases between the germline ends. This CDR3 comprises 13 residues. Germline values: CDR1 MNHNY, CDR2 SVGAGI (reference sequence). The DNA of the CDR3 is TGTGCCAGCAGCTCCCCTGGGGCCAACGTCCTGACTTTC. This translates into CASSSPGANVLTF.

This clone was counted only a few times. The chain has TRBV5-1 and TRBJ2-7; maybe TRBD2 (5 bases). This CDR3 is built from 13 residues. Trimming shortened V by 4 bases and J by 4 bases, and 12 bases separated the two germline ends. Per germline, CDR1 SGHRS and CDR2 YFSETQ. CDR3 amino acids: CASSGDEGYEQYF. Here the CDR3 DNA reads TGCGCCAGCAGCGGAGACGAGGGTTACGAGCAGTACTTC.

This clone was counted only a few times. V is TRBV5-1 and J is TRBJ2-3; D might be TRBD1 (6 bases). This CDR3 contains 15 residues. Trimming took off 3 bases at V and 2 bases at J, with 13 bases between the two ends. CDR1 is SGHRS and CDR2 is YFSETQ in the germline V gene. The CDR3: CASSSRGTLTDTQYF. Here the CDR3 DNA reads TGCGCCAGCAGCTCCAGGGGAACCCTCACAGATACGCAGTATTTT.

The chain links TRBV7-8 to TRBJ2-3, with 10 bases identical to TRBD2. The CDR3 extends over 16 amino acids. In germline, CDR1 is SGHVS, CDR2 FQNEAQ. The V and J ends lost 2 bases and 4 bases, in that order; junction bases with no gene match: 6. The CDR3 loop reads CASSLPSGGDSDTQYF. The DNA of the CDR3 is TGTGCCAGCAGCTTACCTAGCGGGGGAGACTCAGATACGCAGTATTTT.

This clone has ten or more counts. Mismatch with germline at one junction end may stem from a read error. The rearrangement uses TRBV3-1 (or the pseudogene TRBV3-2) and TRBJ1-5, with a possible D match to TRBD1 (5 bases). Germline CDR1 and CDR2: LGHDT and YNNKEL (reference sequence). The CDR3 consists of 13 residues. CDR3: CASSQPHQGSRDF. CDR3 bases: TGTGCCAGCAGCCAACCGCACCAGGGCTCCCGGGATTTT.

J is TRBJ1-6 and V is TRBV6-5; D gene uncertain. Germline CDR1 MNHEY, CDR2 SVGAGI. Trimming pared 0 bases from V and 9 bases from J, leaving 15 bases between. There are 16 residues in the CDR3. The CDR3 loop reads CASSYSTSITSSPLHF. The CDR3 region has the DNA TGTGCCAGCAGTTACTCGACATCTATAACGAGTTCACCCCTCCACTTT.